This T cell receptor beta chain was observed in a study of control samples from healthy donors and cancer patients. CDR1 SQVTM and CDR2 ANQGSEA come from the germline V gene. The CDR3 consists of 13 residues. Trimming removed 7 bases from V and 3 bases from J; junction bases left unmatched: 5. Generated by immunoSEQ multiplex PCR, the TCRdb table keeps only in-frame clones and is missing some. The sample has about 100,000 clones, less than 90% seen once; the top ten hold about 20%. Sequencing used blood. This TCR was recovered from a woman aged 50 to 60 in good health. This sequence joins TRBV29-1 and TRBJ1-4, with TRBD1 matching 7 bases. Written as DNA, the CDR3 is TGCAGCGCCAAGACAGGGCCTAATGAAAAACTGTTTTTT. This sequence encodes CSAKTGPNEKLFF.